The 18 T cell receptor beta chains listed next were all sequenced from one sample in a study of patients and donors after allogeneic stem cell transplantation. TCRdb passed the RT-PCR reads through MiXCR, listing each CDR3 protein once. The table shows hundreds of thousands of distinct CDR3 sequences, with roughly 16% occurring only once. The sequenced sample consisted of blood, either unsorted or a sorted T cell fraction (not recorded which). Receptor source: a human donor who was either an allogeneic HSCT recipient or a stem cell or donor lymphocyte infusion donor (not recorded which). It is not recorded whose cells these are; they may come from a transplant donor.

This clonotype was seen a handful of times. The chain is built from TRBV4-1 and TRBJ2-7; 7 bases agree with TRBD1. Trimming at V came to 2 bases and at J to 2 bases, leaving 6 bases not matched to a gene. The CDR3 length is 15 residues. The germline CDR1 and CDR2 sequences are MGHRA and YSYEKL. This CDR3 is CASSQRQGTTYEQYF. The CDR3 coding sequence is TGCGCCAGCAGCCAAAGACAGGGAACCACCTACGAGCAGTACTTC.

This clonotype was counted at least ten times. This chain uses TRBV18 with TRBJ2-6, with TRBD1 matching 7 bases. Trimming at V came to 1 base and at J to 1 base, leaving 7 bases not matched to a gene. Looked up from germline, CDR1 is KGHSH and CDR2 is LQKENI. The CDR3 has 18 amino acids. The chain's CDR3 is CASSPLPGQSSGANVLTF. The CDR3 region has the DNA TGTGCCAGCTCACCACTACCGGGACAGAGTTCTGGGGCCAACGTCCTGACTTTC.

This clonotype was found a few times. Sequence at one end of the junction differs from germline and may be a read error. The chain couples TRBV3-1 to TRBJ2-1; D gene uncertain. CDR3 length: 13 residues. The germline CDR1 and CDR2 sequences are LGHDT and YNNKEL (reference sequence). This CDR3 reads CASSEGSLSAPHF. The CDR3 region has the DNA TGTGCCAGCAGCGAAGGATCGTTGAGCGCCCCACACTTC.

There are a few counts of this clonotype. The V gene is TRBV29-1, the J gene TRBJ2-3, with 8 bases lining up with TRBD2. Per germline, CDR1 SQVTM and CDR2 ANQGSEA. CDR3 length: 15 residues. Losses at the gene ends were 2 bases for V and 4 bases for J; bases not matched to a gene: 8. As DNA, the CDR3 is TGCAGCGTTGAACTACAGCGGGGGCCCTCAGATACGCAGTATTTT. Its translation: CSVELQRGPSDTQYF.

There are a few counts of this clonotype. The V call is TRBV11-2, the J call TRBJ2-7; D perhaps matches TRBD1 (6 bases). The V end was cut by 5 bases, the J end by 2 bases, with 19 bases between. The CDR3 sequence is 16 residues long. Germline-derived CDR1 and CDR2 are SGHAT and FQNNGV. In nucleotides, the CDR3 is TGTGCCAGCAGCCCTATCCCACAGGGCTCAGCCTACGAGCAGTACTTC. Translated, it gives CASSPIPQGSAYEQYF. Filled out from reference TRBV11-2 and TRBJ2-7, the complete variable domain reads EAGVAQSPRYKIIEKRQSVAFWCNPISGHATLYWYQQILGQGPKLLIQFQNNGVVDDSQLPKDRFSAERLKGVDSTLKIQPAKLEDSAVYLCASSPIPQGSAYEQYFGPGTRLTVT.

This clonotype was counted only a few times. The chain links TRBV7-9 to TRBJ1-1, with 11 nucleotides matching TRBD1. Per the germline V gene, CDR1 is SEHNR and CDR2 is FQNEAQ (reference sequence). V was pared by 6 bases and J by 1 base, with 4 bases of the junction left unmatched. The length of the CDR3 is 15 residues. The CDR3 bases are TGTGCCAGCAGGCGGGACAGGGGGGGGAACACTGAAGCTTTCTTT. Amino acid sequence: CASRRDRGGNTEAFF.

As regards this clonotype: A clone one base away is much larger, so this may be a read error. The chain combines TRBV4-2 with TRBJ1-6; D is possibly TRBD1 (5 bases). V gave up 0 bases and J gave up 3 bases, with 15 bases separating them. This CDR3 region has 18 residues. Germline CDR1 reads LGHNA; CDR2 reads YNFKEQ. CDR3 loop: CASSQDWRDPGYNSPLHF. For the CDR3, the DNA is TGTGCCAGCAGCCAAGATTGGAGGGACCCCGGCTATAATTCACCCCTCCACTTT.

The sample holds many counts of this clonotype. The chain joins TRBV29-1 to TRBJ1-1, with 7 bases lining up with TRBD1. J was trimmed by 3 bases and V by 7 bases; bases with no gene match: 14. CDR1 and CDR2 from the germline V gene are SQVTM and ANQGSEA. The CDR3 spans 15 residues. The CDR3 region has the DNA TGCAGCGCCCCGGGGAGGGGGCAACCCGACACTGAAGCTTTCTTT. This codes for CSAPGRGQPDTEAFF.

The chain couples TRBV4-1 to TRBJ1-1; D not resolved. V lost 1 base and J lost 1, with 7 bases in between. CDR3 size: 14 residues. Germline CDR1 is MGHRA and CDR2 is YSYEKL. In DNA, the CDR3 is TGCGCCAGCAGCCAAGCCGCGGGGAACACTGAAGCTTTCTTT. This translates into CASSQAAGNTEAFF.

The chain combines TRBV5-6 with TRBJ2-3, with 9 bases aligning to TRBD2. The V gene's germline CDR1 is SGHDT and CDR2 YYEEEE. The junction had 11 bases not matched to a gene; V was cut back by 4 bases and J by 2 bases. CDR3 length equals 17 residues. The CDR3 region has the DNA TGTGCCAGCAGCCTAAAGCGGGGGGCATACCTCACAGATACGCAGTATTTT. Translating gives CASSLKRGAYLTDTQYF.

The chain is built from TRBV5-1 and TRBJ1-4, with TRBD1 matching over 9 bases. After removal of 4 bases from V and 0 bases from J, the junction contained 10 bases not matched to a gene. The CDR3 is made up of 18 amino acids. CDR1 and CDR2 from the germline V gene are SGHRS and YFSETQ. CDR3 sequence: CASSTGTGSWSTNEKLFF. The DNA of the CDR3 is TGCGCCAGCAGCACCGGGACAGGGAGTTGGTCAACTAATGAAAAACTGTTTTTT.

This chain connects TRBV12-3 or TRBV12-4 to TRBJ1-1; D is unresolved. The V and J ends lost 8 bases and 0 bases respectively, with 25 bases between them. This CDR3 has 18 amino acids. The CDR3 spells CASRSRGLLFLMNTEAFF. CDR3 DNA sequence: TGTGCCAGCCGGTCCCGGGGTCTCCTTTTCTTGATGAACACTGAAGCTTTCTTT.

V and J are TRBV29-1 and TRBJ1-1; D ambiguous. CDR3 length equals 11 residues. Germline CDR1 SQVTM, CDR2 ANQGSEA. CDR3 in amino acids: CSSMWNTEAFF. For the CDR3, the DNA is TGCAGTAGTATGTGGAACACTGAAGCTTTCTTT.

This clonotype occurred a few times. The rearrangement joins TRBV20-1 to TRBJ1-2; tentatively, D is TRBD1 (6 bases). This CDR3 region has 13 residues. The germline V gene has CDR1 DFQATT and CDR2 SNEGSKA (reference sequence). The ends were cut back, 5 bases at V and 6 bases at J, with 16 bases in the middle. DNA for the CDR3: TGCAGTGCTGGCAACAGGGAATCTAATGGCTACACCTTC. This gives the protein CSAGNRESNGYTF.

The chain recombines TRBV3-1 with TRBJ2-6; D possibly uses TRBD1 or TRBD2 (5 bases each). The CDR3 totals 16 residues. Germline V CDR1 and CDR2: LGHDT, YNNKEL (reference sequence). V gave up 0 bases and J gave up 2 bases, with 8 bases separating them. The CDR3 nucleotides read TGTGCCAGCAGCCAAGATCCGGGACCTGGGGCCAACGTCCTGACTTTC. This translates into CASSQDPGPGANVLTF.

This clonotype has only a few counts. V gene TRBV6-5 combines with J gene TRBJ2-1; 11 bases line up with TRBD2. Germline CDR1 MNHEY, CDR2 SVGAGI. Germline trimming cut 2 bases from V and 2 bases from J; bases unmatched to any gene: 11. The CDR3 totals 19 residues. This chain's CDR3 is CASSYKGTSGTGPYNEQFF. CDR3 nucleotide sequence: TGTGCCAGCAGTTACAAGGGGACTAGCGGTACAGGGCCCTACAATGAGCAGTTCTTC.

This clonotype occurred a few times. The chain uses TRBV20-1 and TRBJ2-1; 7 bases align to TRBD2. Germline V gene lookup returns CDR1 DFQATT and CDR2 SNEGSKA (reference sequence). This CDR3 spans 15 amino acids. Trimming at V came to 7 bases and at J to 4 bases, leaving 13 bases not matched to a gene. This CDR3 reads CSVPSRGSLYNEQFF. CDR3 DNA: TGCAGTGTTCCTAGCCGCGGGAGCTTGTACAATGAGCAGTTCTTC.

This clonotype has just a few counts. CDR3 bases: TGTGCCAGCAGCGTAGAACCGGACAGGGCCCTCCAAGAGACCCAGTACTTC. It specifies CASSVEPDRALQETQYF. The chain combines TRBV9 with TRBJ2-5; 8 bases match TRBD1. The CDR3 covers 17 residues. Looked up from germline, CDR1 is SGDLS and CDR2 is YYNGEE. The junction had 8 bases not matched to a gene; V was cut back by 0 bases and J by 1 base.